A selection of T cell receptor beta chains follows, all from one sample in a study of read filtering for tumor transcriptome and immune sequencing. TCRdb re-analysed the reads in MiXCR, keeping a single row per CDR3 protein. The repertoire consists of approximately 40,000 distinct CDR3 sequences, with roughly 15% occurring once and the leading ten covering 25% to 30%. Sequencing was done on a sample of a population of CD138-negative cells sorted from bone marrow. Receptors were obtained from a donor at least 40 years old with multiple myeloma. Each CDR3 is given with its conserved first and last residue. D genes are given only for firm matches. Some rows have no size entry. The others give once, few or many, or a class for an expanded clone.

abundance: many
d_gene: TRBD2
v_gene: TRBV19
j_gene: TRBJ2-7
CDR3nt: TGTGCCAGTGGGCGGGGGTACGAGCAGTACTTC
CDR3aa: CASGRGYEQYF

abundance: many
d_gene: -
v_gene: TRBV6-2/TRBV6-3
j_gene: TRBJ2-1
CDR3nt: TGTGCCAGCAGTTACACGAGGGGAACCTACAATGAGCAGTTCTTC
CDR3aa: CASSYTRGTYNEQFF

abundance: -
d_gene: TRBD1
v_gene: TRBV28
j_gene: TRBJ2-5
CDR3nt: TGTGCCAGCGGGACAGCCCAAGAGACCCAGTACTTC
CDR3aa: CASGTAQETQYF

abundance: many
d_gene: -
v_gene: TRBV7-3
j_gene: TRBJ2-2
CDR3nt: TGTGCGAGCAGCCCGGGGCCTGACACCGGGGAGCTGTTTTTT
CDR3aa: CASSPGPDTGELFF

abundance: many
d_gene: -
v_gene: TRBV7-8
j_gene: TRBJ2-1
CDR3nt: TGTGCCAGCAGCTTGTCTGTGGGCAATGAGCAGTTCTTC
CDR3aa: CASSLSVGNEQFF

abundance: many
d_gene: TRBD1
v_gene: TRBV5-1
j_gene: TRBJ1-1
CDR3nt: TGCGCCAGCAGCTTTACCTCAGGGGGCATGAACACTGAAGCTTTCTTT
CDR3aa: CASSFTSGGMNTEAFF

abundance: -
d_gene: -
v_gene: TRBV12-3/TRBV12-4
j_gene: TRBJ2-7
CDR3nt: TGTGCCAGCAGTTTCTCAGGACTGATTTACGGGCAGTACTTC
CDR3aa: CASSFSGLIYGQYF

abundance: many
d_gene: TRBD2
v_gene: TRBV2
j_gene: TRBJ2-5
CDR3nt: TGTGCCAGCAGTGAAGCCCTAGCGGGAGGGTACCAAGAGACCCAGTACTTC
CDR3aa: CASSEALAGGYQETQYF

abundance: many
d_gene: TRBD2
v_gene: TRBV3-1
j_gene: TRBJ2-1
CDR3nt: TGTGCCAGCAGCCTAGGACTAGCGGGAGGTCATGAGCAGTTCTTC
CDR3aa: CASSLGLAGGHEQFF

abundance: -
d_gene: TRBD1
v_gene: TRBV5-1
j_gene: TRBJ1-2
CDR3nt: TGCGTCAGCAGCTTGGATGGCAGGGGGTCAGCGGGCTACACCTTC
CDR3aa: CVSSLDGRGSAGYTF

abundance: many
d_gene: -
v_gene: TRBV20-1
j_gene: TRBJ1-6
CDR3nt: TGCAGTGCTAGAGATGAGTGGGATTCACCCCTCCACTTT
CDR3aa: CSARDEWDSPLHF

abundance: many
d_gene: -
v_gene: TRBV6-5
j_gene: TRBJ2-1
CDR3nt: TGTGCCAGCAGTTACTACGGGACATCCAAGCAGTTCTTC
CDR3aa: CASSYYGTSKQFF

abundance: many
d_gene: TRBD2
v_gene: TRBV29-1
j_gene: TRBJ2-2
CDR3nt: TGCAGCGTTTTAGGACTAGCGGGATCCGGGGAGCTGTTTTTT
CDR3aa: CSVLGLAGSGELFF

abundance: few
d_gene: TRBD2
v_gene: TRBV20-1
j_gene: TRBJ2-3
CDR3nt: TGCAGTGCCACACTAGCGGGAGTTGGAGATACGCAGTATTTT
CDR3aa: CSATLAGVGDTQYF